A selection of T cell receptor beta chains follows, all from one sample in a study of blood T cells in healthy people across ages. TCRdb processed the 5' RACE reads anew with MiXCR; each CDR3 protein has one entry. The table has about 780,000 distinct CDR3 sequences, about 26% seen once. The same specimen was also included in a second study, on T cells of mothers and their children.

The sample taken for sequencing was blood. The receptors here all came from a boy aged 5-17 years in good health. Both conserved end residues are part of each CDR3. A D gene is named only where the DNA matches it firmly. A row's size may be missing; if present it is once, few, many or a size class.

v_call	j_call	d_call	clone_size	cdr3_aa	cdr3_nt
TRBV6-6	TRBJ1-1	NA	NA	CASKGEDTEAFF	TGTGCCAGCAAAGGGGAGGACACTGAAGCTTTCTTT
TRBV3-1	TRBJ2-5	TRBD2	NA	CASSQDLGLDYETQYF	TGTGCCAGCAGCCAAGATCTCGGACTAGATTACGAGACCCAGTACTTC
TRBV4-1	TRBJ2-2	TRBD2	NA	CASSHEKGGFTGELFF	TGCGCCAGCAGCCACGAAAAGGGAGGGTTCACCGGGGAGCTGTTTTTT
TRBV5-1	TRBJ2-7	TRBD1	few	CASSPRAGQGSHEQYF	TGCGCCAGCAGCCCACGGGCGGGACAGGGGTCCCACGAGCAGTACTTC
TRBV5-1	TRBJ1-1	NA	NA	CASSSHSGRANTEAFF	TGCGCCAGCAGCTCCCATAGTGGGAGGGCGAACACTGAAGCTTTCTTT
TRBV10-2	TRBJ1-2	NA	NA	CASSLGGPENYGYTF	TGCGCCAGCAGCCTAGGGGGGCCAGAGAACTATGGCTACACCTTC
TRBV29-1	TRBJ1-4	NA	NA	CSVGTREKLFF	TGCAGCGTTGGGACTAGGGAAAAACTGTTTTTT
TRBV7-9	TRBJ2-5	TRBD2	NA	CASSVGTSGWAQYF	TGTGCCAGCAGCGTGGGGACTAGCGGGTGGGCCCAGTACTTC
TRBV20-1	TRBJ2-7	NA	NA	CSARDFKAVDEQYF	TGCAGTGCTAGAGATTTTAAGGCGGTGGACGAGCAGTACTTC
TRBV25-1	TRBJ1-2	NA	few	CASSEPGTSSIYGYTF	TGTGCCAGCAGTGAGCCCGGGACATCGAGCATCTATGGCTACACCTTC
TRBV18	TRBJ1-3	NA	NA	CASSPPSGGNTIYF	TGTGCCAGCTCACCACCGTCCGGCGGAAACACCATATATTTT
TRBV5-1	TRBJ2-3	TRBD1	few	CASGQGVLTDTQYF	TGCGCCAGCGGGCAGGGGGTTCTCACAGATACGCAGTATTTT
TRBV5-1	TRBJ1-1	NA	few	CASTLTGQGNTEAFF	TGCGCCAGCACCTTGACAGGTCAGGGGAACACTGAAGCTTTCTTT
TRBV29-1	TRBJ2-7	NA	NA	CSVDRSYEQYF	TGCAGCGTTGACAGGTCCTACGAGCAGTACTTC
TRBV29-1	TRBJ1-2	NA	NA	CSASQGESSGYTF	TGCAGCGCCTCACAGGGTGAATCCTCTGGCTACACCTTC
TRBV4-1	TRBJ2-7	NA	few	CASSRNSGITYEQYF	TGCGCCAGCAGCCGAAACTCCGGGATAACCTACGAGCAGTACTTC
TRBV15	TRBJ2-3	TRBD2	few	CATSRGGLAGGTDTQYF	TGTGCCACCAGCAGAGGGGGACTAGCGGGGGGCACAGATACGCAGTATTTT
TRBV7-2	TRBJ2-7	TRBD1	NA	CASSSQTGGYEQYF	TGTGCCAGCAGTTCTCAGACAGGGGGCTACGAGCAGTACTTC
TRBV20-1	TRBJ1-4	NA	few	CSARVSGGDEKLFF	TGCAGTGCTAGAGTGAGCGGTGGGGATGAAAAACTGTTTTTT
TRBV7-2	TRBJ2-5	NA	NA	CASSLELGGHQGTQYF	TGTGCCAGCAGCTTAGAACTAGGCGGCCACCAAGGGACCCAGTACTTC
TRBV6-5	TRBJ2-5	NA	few	CASSYSPSLQETQYF	TGTGCCAGCAGTTACAGTCCTTCGCTTCAAGAGACCCAGTACTTC
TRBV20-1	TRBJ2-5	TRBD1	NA	CSAPRRDRWIEETQYF	TGCAGTGCTCCCCGACGGGACAGGTGGATTGAAGAGACCCAGTACTTC
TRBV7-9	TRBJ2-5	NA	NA	CASSRTGKRGQETQYF	TGTGCCAGCAGCCGTACAGGGAAGCGAGGACAAGAGACCCAGTACTTC
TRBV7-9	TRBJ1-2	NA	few	CASVTGESYGYTF	TGTGCCAGCGTGACAGGCGAATCCTATGGCTACACCTTC
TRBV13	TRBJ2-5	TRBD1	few	CASSPDRGPGAQYF	TGTGCCAGCAGCCCCGACAGGGGTCCGGGGGCCCAGTACTTC
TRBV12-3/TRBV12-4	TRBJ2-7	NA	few	CASRPGLSSYEQYF	TGTGCCAGCAGACCGGGACTTTCCTCCTACGAGCAGTACTTC
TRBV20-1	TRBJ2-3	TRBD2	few	CSADYPLSGAEDTQYF	TGCAGTGCTGATTACCCCCTTAGCGGGGCTGAAGATACGCAGTATTTT
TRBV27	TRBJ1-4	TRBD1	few	CASSLTGAPEKLFF	TGTGCCAGCAGTCTGACAGGGGCCCCTGAAAAACTGTTTTTT
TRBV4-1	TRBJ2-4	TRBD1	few	CASSRRTGLLELAKNIQYF	TGCGCCAGCAGCCGGAGGACAGGGCTCCTCGAACTAGCCAAAAACATTCAGTACTTC
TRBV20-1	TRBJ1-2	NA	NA	CSARVSQWAFGGYTF	TGCAGTGCTAGAGTTTCCCAGTGGGCTTTCGGTGGCTACACCTTC
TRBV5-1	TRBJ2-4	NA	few	CASKRENIQYF	TGCGCCAGCAAGAGGGAAAACATTCAGTACTTC
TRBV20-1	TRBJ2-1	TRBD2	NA	CSAKSSGGIYNEQFF	TGCAGTGCTAAATCTAGCGGGGGGATTTACAATGAGCAGTTCTTC
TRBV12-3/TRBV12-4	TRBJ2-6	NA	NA	CASCSSGANVLTF	TGTGCCAGCTGCAGCTCTGGGGCCAACGTCCTGACTTTC
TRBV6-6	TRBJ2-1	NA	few	CATTGQTYNEQFF	TGTGCCACCACAGGGCAGACCTACAATGAGCAGTTCTTC
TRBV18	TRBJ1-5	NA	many	CASSPREGGNQPQHF	TGTGCCAGCTCCCCACGGGAAGGGGGCAATCAGCCCCAGCATTTT
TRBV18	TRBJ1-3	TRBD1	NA	CASSRGDSSGNTIYF	TGTGCCAGCTCACGTGGGGACAGCTCTGGAAACACCATATATTTT
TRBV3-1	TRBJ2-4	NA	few	CASSQDVESQYF	TGTGCCAGCAGCCAAGATGTCGAATCACAGTACTTC
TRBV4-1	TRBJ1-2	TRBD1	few	CASSQGTGGSYGYTF	TGCGCCAGCAGCCAAGGTACAGGGGGCTCTTATGGCTACACCTTC
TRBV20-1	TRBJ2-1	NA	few	CSAEIYNEQFF	TGCAGTGCCGAGATTTACAATGAGCAGTTCTTC
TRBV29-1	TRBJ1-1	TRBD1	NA	CSVDGQGRMNTEAFF	TGCAGCGTTGACGGACAGGGACGGATGAACACTGAAGCTTTCTTT
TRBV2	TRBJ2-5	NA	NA	CASCGGNRGETQYF	TGTGCCAGCTGCGGGGGAAACAGGGGAGAGACCCAGTACTTC
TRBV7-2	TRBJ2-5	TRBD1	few	CASSRQGQIKETQYF	TGTGCCAGCAGCCGGCAGGGACAGATAAAAGAGACCCAGTACTTC
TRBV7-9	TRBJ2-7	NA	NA	CASSGTLYEQYF	TGTGCCAGCAGCGGGACACTCTACGAGCAGTACTTC
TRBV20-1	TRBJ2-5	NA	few	CSAGGNQETQYF	TGCAGTGCCGGGGGAAACCAAGAGACCCAGTACTTC
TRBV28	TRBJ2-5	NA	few	CASSYRTMRETQYF	TGTGCCAGCAGTTACAGGACTATGAGAGAGACCCAGTACTTC
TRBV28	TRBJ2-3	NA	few	CASSLGVGSTDTQYF	TGTGCCAGCAGCCTAGGGGTCGGTAGTACAGATACGCAGTATTTT
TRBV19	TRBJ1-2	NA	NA	CASSPRAPRGYGYTF	TGTGCCAGTAGTCCTCGGGCTCCCCGGGGCTATGGCTACACCTTC
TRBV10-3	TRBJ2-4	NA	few	CAISESYLAKNIQYF	TGTGCCATCAGTGAGTCTTACCTAGCCAAAAACATTCAGTACTTC
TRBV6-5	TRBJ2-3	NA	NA	CASSYGGSSTDTQYF	TGTGCCAGCAGTTACGGGGGTAGCTCCACAGATACGCAGTATTTT
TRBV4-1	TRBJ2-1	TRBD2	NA	CATTSGGASEQFF	TGCGCCACGACTAGCGGGGGGGCAAGTGAGCAGTTCTTC
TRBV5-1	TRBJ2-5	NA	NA	CASSLREGKGETQYF	TGCGCCAGCAGCTTGCGTGAGGGTAAGGGGGAGACCCAGTACTTC
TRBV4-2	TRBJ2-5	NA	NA	CASRKAAQETQYF	TGTGCCAGCAGAAAAGCGGCCCAAGAGACCCAGTACTTC
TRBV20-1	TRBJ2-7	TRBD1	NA	CSAHVRGQYEQYF	TGCAGTGCCCACGTCAGGGGGCAGTACGAGCAGTACTTC
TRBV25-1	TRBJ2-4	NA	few	CASPRGFLAKNIQYF	TGTGCCAGCCCCAGGGGATTTCTAGCCAAAAACATTCAGTACTTC
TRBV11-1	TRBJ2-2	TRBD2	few	CASSPGLAATGEPFF	TGTGCCAGCAGCCCGGGACTAGCGGCTACCGGGGAGCCGTTTTTT
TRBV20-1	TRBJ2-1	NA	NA	CSAFTGTHLNEQFF	TGCAGTGCTTTTACCGGGACACACCTCAATGAGCAGTTCTTC